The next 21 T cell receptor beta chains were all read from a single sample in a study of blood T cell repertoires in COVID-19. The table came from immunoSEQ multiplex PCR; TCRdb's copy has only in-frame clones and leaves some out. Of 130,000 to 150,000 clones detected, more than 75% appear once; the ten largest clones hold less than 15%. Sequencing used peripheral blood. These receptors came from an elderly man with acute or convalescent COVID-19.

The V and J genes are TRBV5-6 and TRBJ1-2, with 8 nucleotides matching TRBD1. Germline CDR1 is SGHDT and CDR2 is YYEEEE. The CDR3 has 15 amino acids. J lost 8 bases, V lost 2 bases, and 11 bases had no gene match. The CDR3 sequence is CASSFPHRGDGGYTF. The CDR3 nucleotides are TGTGCCAGCAGCTTTCCCCACAGGGGGGATGGAGGCTACACCTTC. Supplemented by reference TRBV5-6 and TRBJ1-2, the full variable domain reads DAGVTQSPTHLIKTRGQQVTLRCSPKSGHDTVSWYQQALGQGPQFIFQYYEEEERQRGNFPDRFSGHQFPNYSSELNVNALLLGDSALYLCASSFPHRGDGGYTFGSGTRLTVV.

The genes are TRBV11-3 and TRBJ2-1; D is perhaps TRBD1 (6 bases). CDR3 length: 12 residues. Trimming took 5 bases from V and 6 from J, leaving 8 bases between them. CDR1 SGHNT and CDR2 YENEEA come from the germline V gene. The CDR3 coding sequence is TGTGCCAGCAGCCGGGACATCAATGAGCAGTTCTTC. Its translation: CASSRDINEQFF.

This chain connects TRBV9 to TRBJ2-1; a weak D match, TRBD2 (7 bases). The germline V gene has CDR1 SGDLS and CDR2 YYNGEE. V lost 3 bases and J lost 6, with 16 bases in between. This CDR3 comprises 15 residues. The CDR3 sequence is CASSADPGGGNEQFF. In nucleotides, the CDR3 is TGTGCCAGCAGCGCGGACCCGGGGGGCGGCAATGAGCAGTTCTTC. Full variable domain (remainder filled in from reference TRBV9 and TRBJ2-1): DSGVTQTPKHLITATGQRVTLRCSPRSGDLSVYWYQQSLDQGLQFLIQYYNGEERAKGNILERFSAQQFPDLHSELNLSSLELGDSALYFCASSADPGGGNEQFFGPGTRLTVL.

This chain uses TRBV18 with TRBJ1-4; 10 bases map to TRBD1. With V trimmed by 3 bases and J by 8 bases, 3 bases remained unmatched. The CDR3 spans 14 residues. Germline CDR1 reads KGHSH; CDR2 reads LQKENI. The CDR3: CASSPGQGHEKLFF. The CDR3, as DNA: TGTGCCAGCTCACCGGGACAGGGGCACGAAAAACTGTTTTTT.

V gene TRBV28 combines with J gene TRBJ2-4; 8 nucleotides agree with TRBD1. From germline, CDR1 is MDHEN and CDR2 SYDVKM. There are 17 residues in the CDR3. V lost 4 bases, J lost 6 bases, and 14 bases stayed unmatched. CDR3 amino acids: CASSSYSRGRAGNIQYF. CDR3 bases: TGTGCCAGCAGTTCATATAGCAGGGGGCGCGCGGGAAACATTCAGTACTTC.

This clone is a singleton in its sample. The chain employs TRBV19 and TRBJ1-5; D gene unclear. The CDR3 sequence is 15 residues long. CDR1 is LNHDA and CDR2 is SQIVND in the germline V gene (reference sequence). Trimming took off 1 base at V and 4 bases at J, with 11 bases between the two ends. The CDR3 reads CASSIAGFSNQPQHF. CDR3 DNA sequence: TGTGCCAGTAGTATAGCGGGGTTTAGTAATCAGCCCCAGCATTTT. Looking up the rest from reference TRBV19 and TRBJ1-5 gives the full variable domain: DGGITQSPKYLFRKEGQNVTLSCEQNLNHDAMYWYRQDPGQGLRLIYYSQIVNDFQKGDIAEGYSVSREKKESFPLTVTSAQKNPTAFYLCASSIAGFSNQPQHFGDGTRLSIL.

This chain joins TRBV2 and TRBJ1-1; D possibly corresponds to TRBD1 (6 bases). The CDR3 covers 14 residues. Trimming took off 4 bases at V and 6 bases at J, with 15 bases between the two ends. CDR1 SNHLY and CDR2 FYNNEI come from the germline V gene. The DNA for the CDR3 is TGTGCCAGCAGTGTCAGGGGCAGGGTGGCTGAAGCTTTCTTT. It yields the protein CASSVRGRVAEAFF.

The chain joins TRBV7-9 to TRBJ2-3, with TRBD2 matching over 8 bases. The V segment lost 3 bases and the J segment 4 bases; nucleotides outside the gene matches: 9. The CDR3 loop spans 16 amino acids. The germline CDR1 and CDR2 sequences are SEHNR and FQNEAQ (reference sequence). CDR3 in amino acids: CASSFLSGVPPDTQYF. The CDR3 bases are TGTGCCAGCAGCTTCCTTAGCGGGGTCCCCCCAGATACGCAGTATTTT.

Here the CDR3 DNA reads TGCGCCAGCAGCCGCGATTTCCGGGGGGCAGGAGAGACCCAGTACTTC. Translation gives CASSRDFRGAGETQYF. The rearrangement links TRBV4-3 to TRBJ2-5; weak D call: TRBD2 (7 bases). V was shortened by 4 bases and J by 4 bases, with 19 bases between the two germline ends. Germline V lookup: CDR1 LGHNA, CDR2 YSLEER. This CDR3 has 16 residues.

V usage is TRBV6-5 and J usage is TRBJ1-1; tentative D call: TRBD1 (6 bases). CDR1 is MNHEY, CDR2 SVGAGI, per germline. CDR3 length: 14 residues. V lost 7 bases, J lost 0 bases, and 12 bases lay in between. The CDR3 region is CASTLGQLNTEAFF. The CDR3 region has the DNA TGTGCCAGCACCCTAGGACAGTTGAACACTGAAGCTTTCTTT.

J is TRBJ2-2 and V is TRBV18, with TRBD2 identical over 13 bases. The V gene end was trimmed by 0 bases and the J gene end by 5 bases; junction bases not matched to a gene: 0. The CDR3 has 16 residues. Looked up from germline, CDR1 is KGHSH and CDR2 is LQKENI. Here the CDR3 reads CASSPPTSGGTGELFF. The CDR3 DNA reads TGTGCCAGCTCACCACCGACTAGCGGGGGGACCGGGGAGCTGTTTTTT.

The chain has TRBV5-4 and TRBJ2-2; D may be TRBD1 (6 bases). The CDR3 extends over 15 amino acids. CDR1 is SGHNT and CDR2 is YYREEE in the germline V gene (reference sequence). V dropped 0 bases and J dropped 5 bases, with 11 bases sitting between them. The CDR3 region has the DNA TGTGCCAGCAGCTTGGACAGGGTGGGGACCGGGGAGCTGTTTTTT. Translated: CASSLDRVGTGELFF. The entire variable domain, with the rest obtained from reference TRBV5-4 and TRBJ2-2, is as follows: ETGVTQSPTHLIKTRGQQVTLRCSSQSGHNTVSWYQQALGQGPQFIFQYYREEENGRGNFPPRFSGLQFPNYSSELNVNALELDDSALYLCASSLDRVGTGELFFGEGSRLTVL.

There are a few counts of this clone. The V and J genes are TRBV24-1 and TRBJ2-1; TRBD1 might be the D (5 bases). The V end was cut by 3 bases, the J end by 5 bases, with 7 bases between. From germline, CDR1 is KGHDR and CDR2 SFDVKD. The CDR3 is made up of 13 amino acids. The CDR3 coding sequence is TGTGCCACCAGTGATCCGACAGACAATGAGCAGTTCTTC. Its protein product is CATSDPTDNEQFF.

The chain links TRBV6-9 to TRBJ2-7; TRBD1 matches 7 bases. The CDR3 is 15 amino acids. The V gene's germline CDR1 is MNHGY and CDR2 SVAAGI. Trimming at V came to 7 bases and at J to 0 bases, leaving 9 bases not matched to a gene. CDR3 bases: TGTGCCAGCACCACTGACAGGGCCCCCTCCTACGAGCAGTACTTC. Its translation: CASTTDRAPSYEQYF.

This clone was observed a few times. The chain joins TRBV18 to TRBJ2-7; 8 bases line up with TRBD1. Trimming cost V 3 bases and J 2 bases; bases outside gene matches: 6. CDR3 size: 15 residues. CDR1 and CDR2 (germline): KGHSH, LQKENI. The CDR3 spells CASSPGTGTAYEQYF. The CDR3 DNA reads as TGTGCCAGCTCACCCGGGACAGGTACAGCCTACGAGCAGTACTTC.

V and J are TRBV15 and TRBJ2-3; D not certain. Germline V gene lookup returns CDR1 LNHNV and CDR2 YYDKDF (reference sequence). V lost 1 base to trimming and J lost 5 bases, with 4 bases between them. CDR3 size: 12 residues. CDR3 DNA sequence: TGTGCCACCAGCAGAGTTAGAGATACGCAGTATTTT. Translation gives CATSRVRDTQYF.

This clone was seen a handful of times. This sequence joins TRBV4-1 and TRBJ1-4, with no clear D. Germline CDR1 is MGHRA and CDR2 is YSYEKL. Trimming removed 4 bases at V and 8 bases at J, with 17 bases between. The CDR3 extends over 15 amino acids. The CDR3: CASSPRGSEREKLFF. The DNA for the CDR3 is TGCGCCAGCAGCCCCCGTGGGTCCGAGAGGGAAAAACTGTTTTTT.

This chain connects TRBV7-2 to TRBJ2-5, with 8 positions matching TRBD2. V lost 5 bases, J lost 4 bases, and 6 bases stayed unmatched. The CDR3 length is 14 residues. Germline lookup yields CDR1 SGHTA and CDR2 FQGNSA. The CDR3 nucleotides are TGTGCCAGCAGCCGGACTAGCTGGGGAGAGACCCAGTACTTC. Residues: CASSRTSWGETQYF.

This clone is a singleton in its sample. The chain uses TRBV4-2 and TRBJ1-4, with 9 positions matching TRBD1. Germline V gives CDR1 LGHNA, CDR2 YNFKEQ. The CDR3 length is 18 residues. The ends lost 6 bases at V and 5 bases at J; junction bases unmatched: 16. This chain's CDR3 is CASRPTPGQGRSNEKLFF. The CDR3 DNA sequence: TGTGCCAGCAGACCGACACCGGGACAGGGACGATCAAATGAAAAACTGTTTTTT.

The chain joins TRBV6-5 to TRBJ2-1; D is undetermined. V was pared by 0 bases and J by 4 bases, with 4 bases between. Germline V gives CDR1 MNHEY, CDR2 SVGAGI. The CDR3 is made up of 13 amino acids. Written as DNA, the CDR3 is TGTGCCAGCAGTTACTCCACATACAATGAGCAGTTCTTC. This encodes CASSYSTYNEQFF.

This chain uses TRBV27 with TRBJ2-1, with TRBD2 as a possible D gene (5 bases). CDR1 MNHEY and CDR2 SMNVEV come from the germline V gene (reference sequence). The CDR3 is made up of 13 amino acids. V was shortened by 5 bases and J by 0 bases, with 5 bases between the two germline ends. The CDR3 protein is CASSRGSYNEQFF. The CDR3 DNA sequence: TGTGCCAGCAGTCGGGGCTCCTACAATGAGCAGTTCTTC.